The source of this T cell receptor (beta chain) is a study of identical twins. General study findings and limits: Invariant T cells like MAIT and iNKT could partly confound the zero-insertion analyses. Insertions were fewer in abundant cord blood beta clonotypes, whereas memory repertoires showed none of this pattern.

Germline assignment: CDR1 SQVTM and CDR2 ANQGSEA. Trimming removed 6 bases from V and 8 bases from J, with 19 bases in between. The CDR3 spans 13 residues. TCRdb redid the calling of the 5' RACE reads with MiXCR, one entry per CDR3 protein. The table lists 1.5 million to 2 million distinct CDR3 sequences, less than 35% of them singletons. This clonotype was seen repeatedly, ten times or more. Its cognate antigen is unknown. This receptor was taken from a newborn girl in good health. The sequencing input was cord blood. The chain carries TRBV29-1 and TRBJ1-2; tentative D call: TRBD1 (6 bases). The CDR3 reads CSVTGTYPLGYTF. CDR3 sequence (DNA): TGCAGCGTAACAGGGACTTACCCCCTAGGCTACACCTTC.